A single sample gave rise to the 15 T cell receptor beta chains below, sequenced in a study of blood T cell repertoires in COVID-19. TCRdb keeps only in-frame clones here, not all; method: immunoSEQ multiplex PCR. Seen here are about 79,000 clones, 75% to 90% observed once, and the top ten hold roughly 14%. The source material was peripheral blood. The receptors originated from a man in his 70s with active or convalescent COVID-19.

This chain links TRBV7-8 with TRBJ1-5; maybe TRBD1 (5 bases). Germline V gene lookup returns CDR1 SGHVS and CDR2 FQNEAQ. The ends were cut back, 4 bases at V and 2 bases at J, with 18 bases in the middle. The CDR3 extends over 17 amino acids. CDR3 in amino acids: CASSSRERGSGNQPQHF. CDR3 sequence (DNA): TGTGCCAGCAGCTCCAGGGAGCGGGGTTCGGGCAATCAGCCCCAGCATTTT.

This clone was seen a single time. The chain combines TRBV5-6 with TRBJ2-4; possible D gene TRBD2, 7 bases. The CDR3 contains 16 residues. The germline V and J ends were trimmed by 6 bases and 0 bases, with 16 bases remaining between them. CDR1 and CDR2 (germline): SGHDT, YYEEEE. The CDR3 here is CASISGGGLAKNIQYF. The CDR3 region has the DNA TGTGCCAGCATCTCGGGGGGCGGTCTAGCCAAAAACATTCAGTACTTC.

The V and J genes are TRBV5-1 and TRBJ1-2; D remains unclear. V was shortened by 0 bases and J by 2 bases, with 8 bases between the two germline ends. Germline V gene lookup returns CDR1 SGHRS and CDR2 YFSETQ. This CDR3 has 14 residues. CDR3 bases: TGCGCCAGCAGCTTGGGGCACGGGAACTATGGCTACACCTTC. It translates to CASSLGHGNYGYTF.

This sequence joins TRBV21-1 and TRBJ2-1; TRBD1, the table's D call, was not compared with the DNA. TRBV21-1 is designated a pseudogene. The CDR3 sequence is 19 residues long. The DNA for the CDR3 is TGTGCCAGCAGCAAATGGGGACCAGGGGTGGTTACTTATTACAATGAGCAGTTCTTC. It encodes CASSKWGPGVVTYYNEQFF.

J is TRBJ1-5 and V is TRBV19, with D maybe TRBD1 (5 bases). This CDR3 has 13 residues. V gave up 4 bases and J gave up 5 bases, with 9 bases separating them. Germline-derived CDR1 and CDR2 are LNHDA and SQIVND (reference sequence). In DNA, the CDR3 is TGTGCCAGTAGTACGACAGTAGATCAGCCCCAGCATTTT. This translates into CASSTTVDQPQHF.

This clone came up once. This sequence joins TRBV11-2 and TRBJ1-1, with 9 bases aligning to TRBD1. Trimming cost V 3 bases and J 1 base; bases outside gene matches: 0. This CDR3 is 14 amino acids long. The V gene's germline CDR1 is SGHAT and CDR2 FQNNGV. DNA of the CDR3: TGTGCCAGCAGCTTGGGACAGGGGAACACTGAAGCTTTCTTT. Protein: CASSLGQGNTEAFF.

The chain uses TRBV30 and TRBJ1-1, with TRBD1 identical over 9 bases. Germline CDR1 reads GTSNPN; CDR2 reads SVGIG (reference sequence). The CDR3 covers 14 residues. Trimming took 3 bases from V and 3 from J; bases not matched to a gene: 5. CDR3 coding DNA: TGTGCCTGGAGGGGACAGGGATGGGACACTGAAGCTTTCTTT. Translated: CAWRGQGWDTEAFF.

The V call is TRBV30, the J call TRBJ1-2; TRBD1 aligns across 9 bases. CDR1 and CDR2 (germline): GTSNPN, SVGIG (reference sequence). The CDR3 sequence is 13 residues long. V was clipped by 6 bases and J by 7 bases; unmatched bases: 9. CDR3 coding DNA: TGTGCCTGTACGAAGGACAGGGGTTTTGGCTACACCTTC. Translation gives CACTKDRGFGYTF.

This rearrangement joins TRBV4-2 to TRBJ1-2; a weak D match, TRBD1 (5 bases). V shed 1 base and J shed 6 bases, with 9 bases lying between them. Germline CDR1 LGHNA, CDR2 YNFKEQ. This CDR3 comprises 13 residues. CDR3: CASSQGTGDGYTF. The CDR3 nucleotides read TGTGCCAGCAGCCAAGGAACAGGAGATGGCTACACCTTC.

The CDR3 region is CASSITSGRALSTDTQYF. CDR3 nucleotides: TGTGCCAGCAGCATCACTAGCGGGAGGGCCCTCAGCACAGATACGCAGTATTTT. The genes are TRBV7-9 and TRBJ2-3, with TRBD2 matching 13 bases. The CDR3 is 18 residues long. V shed 5 bases, J shed 0 bases, and the junction held 8 bases outside the gene matches. Germline values: CDR1 SEHNR, CDR2 FQNEAQ (reference sequence).

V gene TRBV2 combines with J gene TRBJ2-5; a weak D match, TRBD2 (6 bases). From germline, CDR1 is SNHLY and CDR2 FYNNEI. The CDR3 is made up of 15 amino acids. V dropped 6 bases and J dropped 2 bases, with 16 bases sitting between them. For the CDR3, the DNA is TGTGCCAGCAGGGCCGGGGGAACGTCACAAGAGACCCAGTACTTC. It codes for CASRAGGTSQETQYF.

CDR3 sequence reads: CASSVAHSGGEQFF. In nucleotides, the CDR3 is TGTGCCAGCAGCGTAGCCCATAGTGGCGGTGAGCAGTTCTTC. The chain employs TRBV9 and TRBJ2-1; no definite D call. This CDR3 has 14 residues. CDR1 SGDLS and CDR2 YYNGEE come from the germline V gene. Trimming removed 0 bases at V and 9 bases at J, with 13 bases between. Together with reference TRBV9 and TRBJ2-1, the CDR3 gives the full variable domain: DSGVTQTPKHLITATGQRVTLRCSPRSGDLSVYWYQQSLDQGLQFLIQYYNGEERAKGNILERFSAQQFPDLHSELNLSSLELGDSALYFCASSVAHSGGEQFFGPGTRLTVL.

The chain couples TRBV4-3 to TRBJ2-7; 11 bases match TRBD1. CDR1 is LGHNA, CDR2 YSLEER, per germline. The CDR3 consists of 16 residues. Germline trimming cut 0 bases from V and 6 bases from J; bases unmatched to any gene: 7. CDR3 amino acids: CASSQDYRDRGFEQYF. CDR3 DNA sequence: TGCGCCAGCAGCCAAGATTATAGGGACAGGGGGTTCGAGCAGTACTTC.

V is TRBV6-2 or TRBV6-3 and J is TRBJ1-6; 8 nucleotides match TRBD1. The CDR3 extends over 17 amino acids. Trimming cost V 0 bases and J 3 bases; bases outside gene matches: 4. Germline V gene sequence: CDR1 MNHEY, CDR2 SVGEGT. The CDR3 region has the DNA TGTGCCAGCAGTTACTCTCAGGGGGCCGGCTATAATTCACCCCTCCACTTT. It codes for CASSYSQGAGYNSPLHF.

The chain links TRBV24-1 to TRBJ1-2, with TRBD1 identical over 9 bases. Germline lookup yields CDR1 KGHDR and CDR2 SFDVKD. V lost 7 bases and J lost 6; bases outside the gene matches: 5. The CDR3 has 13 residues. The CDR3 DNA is TGTGCCACCAGCGGACAGGGGAGTAATGGCTACACCTTC. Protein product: CATSGQGSNGYTF.